The clone carrying this T cell receptor beta chain turned up a few times. Germline and junction disagree at one end, which may indicate a read error. This sample was taken from a study of tumor-infiltrating lymphocytes in primary liver carcinoma. It was from 20-30 mg of unsorted bulk tissue that RNA and DNA were co-extracted. Every one of the tumor samples had a viable tumor cell content above 85%. The CDR3 covers 15 residues. The germline gives CDR1 SQVTM, CDR2 ANQGSEA. The researchers produced TCR beta cDNA from around 500 ng total RNA with a constant-region primer. Three-round nested multiplex PCR performed with slightly modified ARM-PCR produced the TCR beta libraries. The study ran its first two PCR rounds for 9 to 10 cycles each, using TRBV1-TRBV30 forward primers and a C-beta reverse primer. TCRdb reprocessed the multiplex PCR reads with MiXCR, giving one entry per CDR3 protein. The sample consists of approximately 64,000 distinct CDR3 sequences, about two thirds of them appearing once.

V gene TRBV29-1 combines with J gene TRBJ1-2; the D gene is possibly TRBD1 (6 bases). The sequence was collected from a man aged 40-50 years with primary liver carcinoma and hepatitis B virus infection. Input material: liver tumor tissue from sampling region 4. Subset meaning: tumor region T4, right-lateral pole. The CDR3 nucleotides read TGCAGCCTTGAAAAGGTGATGGGGGGGGCGCATGGCTACACCTTC. It is translated as CSLEKVMGGAHGYTF.